One sample yielded the 12 T cell receptor beta chains listed below, sequenced in a study of cytomegalovirus exposure and HLA in healthy donors. The PCR had 60 Vbeta and 13 Jbeta primers. TCRdb's copy holds only in-frame clones and misses some; the assay was immunoSEQ multiplex PCR. The sample records 99,000 or so clones, 60% to 85% being singletons. Sequencing was carried out using PBMCs. These receptors were collected from a woman under 30 in good health and CMV-seropositive.

The J gene is TRBJ2-7, the V gene TRBV28, with 9 bases lining up with TRBD1. Germline loops: CDR1 MDHEN, CDR2 SYDVKM. The V segment lost 11 bases and the J segment 3 bases; nucleotides outside the gene matches: 5. CDR3 length equals 12 residues. CDR3 sequence: CASRGQGYEQYF. CDR3 sequence (DNA): TGTGCCTCTCGGGGACAGGGCTACGAGCAGTACTTC.

CDR3 in amino acids: CASSPGTGLPEKLFF. For the CDR3, the DNA is TGTGCCAGCAGCCCCGGGACAGGCCTTCCTGAAAAACTGTTTTTT. This chain uses TRBV7-9 with TRBJ1-4; 8 positions agree with TRBD1. CDR1 SEHNR and CDR2 FQNEAQ come from the germline V gene (reference sequence). Trimming at V came to 5 bases and at J to 7 bases, leaving 9 bases not matched to a gene. CDR3 length equals 15 residues.

In this sample, this clone turned up a few times. The V and J genes are TRBV28 and TRBJ2-3, with 9 bases fitting TRBD2. Trimming at V came to 3 bases and at J to 4 bases, leaving 5 bases not matched to a gene. Germline lookup yields CDR1 MDHEN and CDR2 SYDVKM. This CDR3 is built from 15 residues. The CDR3 DNA reads as TGTGCCAGCAGTTTCGCGCGGGAGGGGTCAGATACGCAGTATTTT. The encoded protein is CASSFAREGSDTQYF.

The chain joins TRBV30 to TRBJ1-1; D unclear. The CDR3 length is 14 residues. CDR1 is GTSNPN, CDR2 SVGIG, per germline (reference sequence). V dropped 2 bases and J dropped 1 base, with 11 bases sitting between them. CDR3 sequence reads: CAWSLLPGNTEAFF. The CDR3 DNA reads TGTGCCTGGAGTCTCTTGCCAGGGAACACTGAAGCTTTCTTT.

The J gene is TRBJ1-3, the V gene TRBV9; possible D gene TRBD1, 5 bases. The CDR3 spans 15 residues. The germline CDR1 and CDR2 sequences are SGDLS and YYNGEE. V lost 4 bases, J lost 0 bases, and 11 bases lay in between. The CDR3 bases are TGTGCCAGCAGCCCAGGGCCCTTCTCTGGAAACACCATATATTTT. This codes for CASSPGPFSGNTIYF.

The J gene is TRBJ2-7, the V gene TRBV28; 9 bases are shared with TRBD1. J lost 4 bases, V lost 3 bases, and 13 bases had no gene match. The CDR3 has 17 residues. Germline CDR1 MDHEN, CDR2 SYDVKM. The CDR3 loop is CASSFLNRDRVTYEQYF. In DNA, the CDR3 is TGTGCCAGCAGTTTCCTGAACCGGGACAGGGTTACGTACGAGCAGTACTTC.

This chain joins TRBV5-4 and TRBJ2-4; TRBD2 agrees at 8 bases. Losses at the gene ends were 3 bases for V and 9 bases for J; bases not matched to a gene: 11. Germline V gene data show CDR1 as SGHNT and CDR2 as YYREEE (reference sequence). The CDR3 consists of 15 residues. CDR3 loop: CASSSDLAGWGIQYF. DNA of the CDR3: TGTGCCAGCAGCTCGGACCTAGCGGGCTGGGGCATTCAGTACTTC.

The V gene is TRBV28, the J gene TRBJ2-1, with 10 nucleotides matching TRBD1. Unmatched junction bases numbered 7, after V lost 4 bases and J lost 7 bases. This CDR3 spans 15 amino acids. The germline V gene encodes CDR1 MDHEN and CDR2 SYDVKM. CDR3 sequence reads: CASSSAVDRGNEQFF. CDR3 nucleotides: TGTGCCAGCAGTTCGGCAGTGGACAGGGGGAATGAGCAGTTCTTC.

On this clone itself: The same CDR3 arises from other DNA sequences in this sample as well. This chain links TRBV5-1 with TRBJ2-7; 10 bases map to TRBD2. The CDR3 is 14 residues long. Germline V lookup: CDR1 SGHRS, CDR2 YFSETQ. Unmatched junction bases numbered 4, after V lost 4 bases and J lost 3 bases. DNA for the CDR3: TGCGCCAGCAGCCCCACTAGCGGGAACTACGAGCAGTACTTC. It specifies CASSPTSGNYEQYF.

This clone was picked up one time. The V call is TRBV5-6, the J call TRBJ2-1; D possibly corresponds to TRBD2 (6 bases). V lost 4 bases and J lost 8, with 7 bases in between. From germline, CDR1 is SGHDT and CDR2 YYEEEE. This CDR3 spans 11 amino acids. In DNA form, the CDR3 reads TGTGCCAGCAGCCTAGCGCATGAGCAGTTCTTC. Translating it yields CASSLAHEQFF.

The chain uses TRBV2 and TRBJ2-7; TRBD1 matches at 10 bases. This CDR3 is 15 amino acids long. Looked up from germline, CDR1 is SNHLY and CDR2 is FYNNEI. With V trimmed by 5 bases and J by 0 bases, 4 bases remained unmatched. The CDR3 DNA is TGTGCCAGCAGTCCGGGACAGGGGTTCTCCTACGAGCAGTACTTC. Translating it yields CASSPGQGFSYEQYF.

The V call is TRBV5-5, the J call TRBJ1-4, with 10 bases identical to TRBD1. CDR1 is SGHKS and CDR2 is YYEKEE in the germline V gene (reference sequence). V gave up 3 bases and J gave up 8 bases; unmatched junction bases: 4. This CDR3 contains 14 residues. DNA of the CDR3: TGTGCCAGCAGCTGGACAGGGGGAGACGAAAAACTGTTTTTT. The encoded protein is CASSWTGGDEKLFF.